The rows below give T cell receptor beta chains drawn from one sample of a study of a mutant IDH1 vaccine in newly diagnosed glioma. For these receptors, no antigen is known. Profiled with immunoSEQ multiplex PCR; TCRdb holds only in-frame clones, not every one. The data show 50,000 to 70,000 clones, roughly 68% seen once. The source was PBMCs, collected from a glioma patient whose treatment included an IDH1 peptide vaccine. The source of these receptors is a man aged 45-65 years with glioma. CDR3s include the opening cysteine and the closing phenylalanine or tryptophan. A D gene is named only where the DNA matches it firmly. The size entry is marked missing in some rows and otherwise reads once, few, many or a size class.

size,J,V,D,CDR3,DNA
.,TRBJ2-1,TRBV7-2,.,CASSQTRRSSYNEQFF,TGTGCCAGCAGCCAAACCCGGCGGAGCTCCTACAATGAGCAGTTCTTC
once,TRBJ2-7,TRBV5-1,.,CASYSGVGSYEQYF,TGCGCCTCCTATTCTGGGGTCGGCTCCTACGAGCAGTACTTC
medium-sized,TRBJ1-2,TRBV4-1,.,CASSPTGSNYGYTF,TGCGCCAGCAGCCCGACAGGTTCTAACTATGGCTACACCTTC
.,TRBJ2-7,TRBV27,.,CASLDREETGEQYF,TGTGCCAGTTTAGACAGGGAGGAAACCGGCGAGCAGTACTTC
.,TRBJ2-7,TRBV4-1,TRBD1,CASSQDLYGTGVYEQYF,TGCGCCAGCAGCCAAGATCTTTATGGGACAGGAGTCTACGAGCAGTACTTC
.,TRBJ1-2,TRBV7-9,.,CASSLAGGPGYTF,TGTGCCAGCAGCTTAGCTGGAGGCCCAGGCTACACCTTC
.,TRBJ2-3,TRBV7-2,.,CASSLVGHFTDTQYF,TGTGCCAGCAGCTTAGTCGGGCATTTCACAGATACGCAGTATTTT
.,TRBJ2-3,TRBV27,.,CASSPRGPGTDTQYF,TGTGCCAGCAGTCCCCGGGGGCCCGGCACAGATACGCAGTATTTT
.,TRBJ1-2,TRBV7-9,.,CASSLSKASRVGYTF,TGTGCCAGCAGCTTAAGTAAGGCGAGCAGGGTTGGCTACACCTTC
.,TRBJ2-1,TRBV7-2,.,CASSSRDLVKQFF,TGTGCCAGCAGCTCCAGGGATCTTGTGAAGCAGTTCTTC
.,TRBJ2-7,TRBV15,.,CATSREGGVYEQYF,TGTGCCACCAGCAGAGAGGGTGGGGTTTACGAGCAGTACTTC
.,TRBJ1-2,TRBV7-8,.,CASSQGPAEGYTF,TGTGCCAGCAGTCAGGGCCCGGCGGAAGGCTACACCTTC
.,TRBJ1-5,TRBV19,.,CASSVPQGGNQPQHF,TGTGCCAGTAGTGTTCCTCAGGGTGGCAATCAGCCCCAGCATTTT
.,TRBJ2-7,TRBV7-8,.,CASSSTYEQYF,TGTGCCAGCAGCTCGACCTACGAGCAGTACTTC
.,TRBJ1-6,TRBV11-1,.,CASSRRGNNSPLHF,TGTGCCAGCAGCCGCCGGGGAAATAATTCACCCCTCCACTTT
.,TRBJ2-6,TRBV5-4,TRBD1,CASSITQGARAGANVLTF,TGTGCCAGCAGCATAACCCAGGGGGCTCGGGCTGGGGCCAACGTCCTGACTTTC
.,TRBJ2-5,TRBV5-1,TRBD1,CASSLGQGGQETQYF,TGCGCCAGCAGCTTGGGACAGGGGGGACAAGAGACCCAGTACTTC
once,TRBJ2-7,TRBV5-6,TRBD1,CASSLKAGQGTYEQYF,TGTGCCAGCAGCTTAAAAGCCGGACAGGGGACTTACGAGCAGTACTTC